This is a list of T cell receptor beta chains from one sample in a study of regulatory T cells in long-lasting Graves disease. One entry per CDR3 protein, called by TCRdb with MiXCR from the multiplex PCR reads. The sample has 410,000 or so distinct CDR3 sequences, around 14% seen once. These data are also associated with another study on T cells in Graves' hyperthyroidism and ophthalmopathy.

The sample in question was peripheral blood mononuclear cells (PBMCs), obtained at new diagnosis, from a patient treated with antithyroid drugs. The receptors here all came from a woman aged 30 to 39 with Graves disease. Each CDR3 is given with its conserved first and last residue. The order of the fields is D gene, V gene, clone size, J gene, CDR3 DNA, CDR3 protein. The D gene is left open where the match is weak. Expanded clones get a size class; other rows say once, few or many, or leave the size out.

TRBD1	TRBV6-2/TRBV6-3	.	TRBJ2-1	TGTGCCAGCAGTTACGGGACAGGGCGGTATGAGCAGTTCTTC	CASSYGTGRYEQFF
TRBD1	TRBV3-1	.	TRBJ2-7	TGTGCCAGCAGCCTCCGGGACAGGGTTGGGGAGCAGTACTTC	CASSLRDRVGEQYF
.	TRBV5-6	many	TRBJ2-7	TGTGCCAGCAGTTTAGGAGGCAGGTACGAGCAGTACTTC	CASSLGGRYEQYF
TRBD2	TRBV4-2	.	TRBJ2-1	TGTGCCAGCAGCCAAGAGGTGGGGGGGGGCTACAATGAGCAGTTCTTC	CASSQEVGGGYNEQFF
.	TRBV28	few	TRBJ2-7	TGTGCCACCGAGATTAGCGGCACCTACGAGCAGCACTTC	CATEISGTYEQHF
TRBD2	TRBV20-1	many	TRBJ2-1	TGCAGTGCCCCTCAACCCGTAGCGGGCGAGCAGTTCTTC	CSAPQPVAGEQFF
TRBD2	TRBV20-1	many	TRBJ2-5	TGCAGTGCTAACGGACTAGCGGGAGAATTCCAAGAGACCCAGTACTTC	CSANGLAGEFQETQYF
TRBD1	TRBV12-3/TRBV12-4	few	TRBJ2-1	TGTGCCAGCAGTGGGGACAGGGGACTAACCGACCCCAATGAGCAGTTCTTC	CASSGDRGLTDPNEQFF
.	TRBV28	many	TRBJ1-4	TGTGCCAGCAGTTGGTTCCGGCAGGTTAATGAAAAACTGTTTTTT	CASSWFRQVNEKLFF
.	TRBV7-3	.	TRBJ2-3	TGCGTCAGCAGCTTAATGGGGGGAGTCGCAGATACGCAGTATTTT	CVSSLMGGVADTQYF
TRBD2	TRBV20-1	many	TRBJ2-1	TGCAGTGCTAGACCCGGACTAGCGGGAGTGTATGAGCAGTTCTTC	CSARPGLAGVYEQFF
TRBD1	TRBV5-1	many	TRBJ1-6	TGCGCCAGCAGCTCCCGACAGGGGGATTCACCCCTCCACTTT	CASSSRQGDSPLHF
.	TRBV11-1	many	TRBJ2-5	TGTGCCAGCAGCTTACCCCCCGGCGCGGAGCTCAGAGAGACCCAGTACTTC	CASSLPPGAELRETQYF
.	TRBV7-2	.	TRBJ2-1	TGTGCCAGCAGCTTAGACTGGGGGCACTACAATGAGCAGTTCTTC	CASSLDWGHYNEQFF
TRBD2	TRBV3-1	.	TRBJ2-7	TGTGCCAGCAGCCCAACCGCGGGGGGGGCCTACGAGCAGTACTTC	CASSPTAGGAYEQYF
TRBD2	TRBV20-1	many	TRBJ2-7	TGCAGTGCTGGCGGGAGCTCCTACGAGCAGTACTTC	CSAGGSSYEQYF
.	TRBV29-1	.	TRBJ1-4	TGCAGCGTAACCCACAGGGTAGGGGGTGAAAAACTGTTTTTT	CSVTHRVGGEKLFF
.	TRBV11-2	many	TRBJ2-3	TGTGCCAGCAGCCCGGGGGATACGCAGTATTTT	CASSPGDTQYF
.	TRBV20-1	many	TRBJ2-3	TGCAGTGCTAGTCCCCTATCGGGGAGCACAGATACGCAGTATTTT	CSASPLSGSTDTQYF
.	TRBV30	many	TRBJ2-2	TGTGCCTGGAGTGTCGCGGGACCGAGGAACGGGGAGCTGTTTTTT	CAWSVAGPRNGELFF
.	TRBV12-3/TRBV12-4	few	TRBJ2-7	TGTGCCAGCAGTTTAGGACGCATTAGGGAGTACTTC	CASSLGRIREYF
TRBD1	TRBV20-1	few	TRBJ2-7	TGCAGCGTCGGACAGGGCCCCTACGAGCAGTACTTC	CSVGQGPYEQYF
.	TRBV7-8	.	TRBJ2-2	TGTGCCAGCAGACGAAGACCAGCAGAAAACACCGGGGAGCTGTTTTTT	CASRRRPAENTGELFF
.	TRBV5-1	.	TRBJ2-1	TGCGCCAGCAGCTCGGCGGGACCGAACCTTGCAGGGCCTGCCTACAATGAGCAGTTCTTC	CASSSAGPNLAGPAYNEQFF
.	TRBV20-1	.	TRBJ1-4	TGCAGTGCTAGAGATGCCTATAATGAAAAACTGTTTTTT	CSARDAYNEKLFF
.	TRBV3-1	many	TRBJ1-4	TGTGCCAGCAGTTCCACTCTGAGCGAAAAACTGTTTTTT	CASSSTLSEKLFF
TRBD1	TRBV30	many	TRBJ1-4	TGTGCCTGGAGTGCCGGGACAGGCGCTTCTAATGAAAAACTGTTTTTT	CAWSAGTGASNEKLFF
.	TRBV5-1	many	TRBJ2-1	TGCGCCAGCAGCTTAGGTAGTTCGGATGAGCAGTTCTTC	CASSLGSSDEQFF
TRBD2	TRBV20-1	many	TRBJ2-5	TGCAGTGCCCCACCCGCGGGGGGGGGAGAGACCCAGTACTTC	CSAPPAGGGETQYF
.	TRBV20-1	many	TRBJ2-7	TGCAGTGCTAGCCCGTCTTCGGGTACCGCTGAGGAGCAGTACTTC	CSASPSSGTAEEQYF
TRBD1	TRBV30	many	TRBJ1-4	TGTGCCTGGAAACACCGGGACAGTTTATTGGAAAAACTGTTTTTT	CAWKHRDSLLEKLFF
.	TRBV20-1	.	TRBJ2-4	TGCAGTGCTAGTGAGGGAAAAACGGTTCAGTACTTC	CSASEGKTVQYF
TRBD2	TRBV20-1	many	TRBJ2-2	TGCAGTGCCCCCGGGGGTAGCGGGAGATGGACCGGGGAGCTGTTTTTT	CSAPGGSGRWTGELFF
.	TRBV30	.	TRBJ2-1	TGTGCCTTTTCGCCCGGGCGGGAGCAGTTCTTC	CAFSPGREQFF
TRBD2	TRBV24-1	few	TRBJ2-7	TGTGCCACCAGTGATTCGGCTAGCGGAGGCTACGAGCAGTACTTC	CATSDSASGGYEQYF
.	TRBV6-2/TRBV6-3	.	TRBJ2-4	TGTGCCAGCAGTTCCCCCACTCCCGCAACCATTCAGTACTTC	CASSSPTPATIQYF
.	TRBV2	many	TRBJ2-1	TGTGCCAGCAGTGAAGCGCTTCCTGGGTTCTTC	CASSEALPGFF
.	TRBV20-1	.	TRBJ2-2	TGCAGTGCCCAGGGGCCCAACGGCAACACCGGGGAGCTGTTTTTT	CSAQGPNGNTGELFF
TRBD1	TRBV7-6	many	TRBJ2-5	TGTGCCAGCAGCTTAGCGACAGGGCATACCGGGGAGACCCAGTACTTC	CASSLATGHTGETQYF
.	TRBV2	few	TRBJ2-4	TGTGCCAGCAGGGTACAAGTGAGGGACATTCAGTACTTC	CASRVQVRDIQYF
.	TRBV7-7	many	TRBJ2-1	TGTGCCAGCAGCTTAGCCGACCCCAATGAGCAGTTCTTC	CASSLADPNEQFF
.	TRBV6-5	.	TRBJ2-7	TGTGCCAGCAGTTACCAAGGGGCGAAGCAGTACTTC	CASSYQGAKQYF
.	TRBV27	many	TRBJ1-1	TGTGCCAGCAGTTCTACGTTGACAATAGCTTTCTTT	CASSSTLTIAFF
.	TRBV20-1	many	TRBJ1-1	TGCAGTGCTAAACGTGACAGGCATGGAGCTTTCTTT	CSAKRDRHGAFF
.	TRBV5-8	few	TRBJ2-7	TGTGCCAGCAGCGTCCAAGGAGGGCCCTACGAGCAGTACTTC	CASSVQGGPYEQYF
.	TRBV20-1	.	TRBJ2-7	TGCAGTGCTGAGAGCGGTTCCTCCTACGAGCAGTACTTC	CSAESGSSYEQYF
TRBD1	TRBV24-1	many	TRBJ2-2	TGTGCCACCAGTGATTTGGGGACAGCAACCTACGGCGGGGAGCTGTTTTTT	CATSDLGTATYGGELFF
TRBD1	TRBV5-5	.	TRBJ1-2	TGTGCCAGCAGCTTGGGAGTCGGACAGGAGGGTTATGGCTACACCTTC	CASSLGVGQEGYGYTF
.	TRBV9	few	TRBJ2-7	TGTGCCAGCAGCGTACATCCAGACAGCTCCTACGAGCAGTACTTC	CASSVHPDSSYEQYF
.	TRBV2	many	TRBJ1-1	TGTGCCAGCAGTATGGAGGCGGCGAACACTGAAGCTTTCTTT	CASSMEAANTEAFF
.	TRBV5-4	.	TRBJ1-1	TGTGCCAGCAGCAGCTATAGCACTGAAGCTTTCTTT	CASSSYSTEAFF
TRBD1	TRBV7-2	few	TRBJ1-6	TGTGCCAGCAGCTTAGTGACAGGGGGTGTAGAGAGCTCCTATAATTCACCCCTCCACTTT	CASSLVTGGVESSYNSPLHF
.	TRBV20-1	many	TRBJ1-1	TGCAGTGCTAGAGGGATGGGCCAACCGGACGTTACTGAAGCTTTCTTT	CSARGMGQPDVTEAFF